A selection of T cell receptor beta chains follows, all from one sample in a study of cytomegalovirus exposure and HLA in healthy donors. Here immunoSEQ multiplex PCR was the method, and the copy in TCRdb shows in-frame clones only, minus some. The sample contains some 110,000 clones, about 74% of which appear only once. The sample was PBMCs. The source is a woman in her forties or fifties in good health and CMV-seropositive. The CDR3 runs from the conserved cysteine through the conserved F or W. A D gene is named only where the DNA matches it firmly. The size field is filled for only some rows; it gives once, few, many or a size class.

d_gene,j_gene,v_gene,len,abundance,CDR3aa,CDR3nt
-,TRBJ2-7,TRBV6-7,14,-,CASSCRTEYYEQYF,TGTGCCAGCAGTTGTCGGACAGAGTACTACGAGCAGTACTTC
-,TRBJ1-3,TRBV28,15,few,CASSLGHLSGNTIYF,TGTGCCAGCAGTTTAGGGCACCTCTCTGGAAACACCATATATTTT
-,TRBJ2-3,TRBV10-2,18,-,CASSESGPLWGGVDTQYF,TGCGCCAGCAGTGAGTCGGGCCCTTTGTGGGGGGGCGTAGATACGCAGTATTTT
TRBD1,TRBJ1-5,TRBV28,15,-,CASSFADRGYQPQHF,TGTGCCAGCAGTTTTGCAGACAGGGGGTATCAGCCCCAGCATTTT
-,TRBJ2-6,TRBV30,15,-,CAWRENLPGANVLTF,TGTGCCTGGAGGGAGAATCTCCCTGGGGCCAACGTCCTGACTTTC
-,TRBJ1-6,TRBV7-2,17,once,CASSFHIPGSYNSPLHF,TGTGCCAGCAGCTTTCACATCCCAGGCTCCTATAATTCACCCCTCCACTTT
TRBD2,TRBJ2-1,TRBV7-3,14,-,CASSFSGGGNEQFF,TGTGCCAGCAGCTTTAGCGGGGGGGGCAATGAGCAGTTCTTC
-,TRBJ1-2,TRBV27,14,few,CASSFREGSYGYTF,TGTGCCAGCAGTTTCCGGGAGGGAAGCTATGGCTACACCTTC
-,TRBJ1-2,TRBV7-2,13,few,CASREHNSYGYTF,TGTGCCAGCAGAGAACACAATTCTTATGGCTACACCTTC
TRBD1,TRBJ2-7,TRBV10-3,13,once,CAIFKQGDYEQYF,TGTGCCATCTTTAAGCAGGGGGACTACGAGCAGTACTTC
TRBD2,TRBJ2-7,TRBV6-1,16,-,CASSEARGGRGYEQYF,TGTGCCAGCAGTGAAGCGCGGGGGGGCCGGGGTTACGAGCAGTACTTC
-,TRBJ1-2,TRBV10-3,15,-,CAIRPTGIFNYGCTF,TGTGCCATCAGACCAACAGGGATATTTAACTATGGCTGCACCTTC
TRBD2,TRBJ2-7,TRBV5-1,15,-,CASRSGAGTSYEQYF,TGCGCCAGCAGGAGCGGGGCGGGGACTTCCTACGAGCAGTACTTC
TRBD1,TRBJ2-6,TRBV7-2,16,-,CASSTRTGGEANVLTF,TGTGCCAGCAGCACCAGGACAGGGGGCGAGGCCAACGTCCTGACTTTC
-,TRBJ2-5,TRBV7-6,14,-,CASSLAGNQETQYF,TGTGCCAGCAGCTTAGCTGGCAACCAAGAGACCCAGTACTTC
-,TRBJ2-7,TRBV5-1,11,-,CASSNYYEQYF,TGCGCCAGCAGCAATTACTACGAGCAGTACTTC
-,TRBJ2-7,TRBV14,12,-,CASSQSGYEQYF,TGTGCCAGCAGCCAATCGGGCTACGAGCAGTACTTC
TRBD2,TRBJ2-2,TRBV9,17,once,CASSVLGSGGISGELFF,TGTGCCAGCAGCGTACTCGGTAGCGGGGGGATTTCCGGGGAGCTGTTTTTT
-,TRBJ1-3,TRBV19,14,-,CASSPEVTGNTIYF,TGTGCCAGTAGCCCAGAGGTTACTGGAAACACCATATATTTT
TRBD1,TRBJ1-5,TRBV19,15,once,CASSPDRMGNQPQHF,TGTGCCAGTAGCCCGGACAGGATGGGCAATCAGCCCCAGCATTTT
TRBD2,TRBJ2-7,TRBV27,15,once,CASTTRLAGSYEQYF,TGTGCCAGCACCACTCGACTAGCGGGCTCCTACGAGCAGTACTTC
-,TRBJ2-5,TRBV28,13,-,CASSFPGRKTQYF,TGTGCCAGCAGTTTTCCGGGTAGGAAGACCCAGTACTTC
-,TRBJ2-1,TRBV19,14,-,CASSIEATGNEQFF,TGTGCCAGTAGTATAGAGGCCACAGGGAATGAGCAGTTCTTC
TRBD1,TRBJ2-5,TRBV5-1,16,-,CASSSGTGGALETQYF,TGCGCCAGCAGCTCCGGGACAGGAGGAGCATTGGAGACCCAGTACTTC
-,TRBJ1-2,TRBV6-5,12,-,CASSLGGYGYTF,TGTGCCAGCAGCCTGGGAGGCTATGGCTACACCTTC
-,TRBJ2-5,TRBV11-3,12,-,CASSFRGETQYF,TGTGCCAGCAGCTTCAGAGGGGAGACCCAGTACTTC
TRBD1,TRBJ2-1,TRBV5-1,14,-,CASSSGTASNEQFF,TGCGCCAGCAGCTCCGGGACAGCGTCCAATGAGCAGTTCTTC
-,TRBJ1-6,TRBV19,13,-,CASSPRGDSPLHF,TGTGCCAGTAGTCCCCGGGGGGATTCACCCCTCCACTTT
TRBD2,TRBJ2-1,TRBV6-5,15,-,CASSYGRGGHNEQFF,TGTGCCAGCAGTTACGGGCGGGGGGGACACAATGAGCAGTTCTTC
TRBD1,TRBJ1-5,TRBV19,17,-,CASSGDRGRTKREPQHF,TGTGCCAGTAGCGGGGACAGGGGAAGAACAAAGCGGGAACCCCAGCATTTT
-,TRBJ1-5,TRBV7-2,15,-,CASSLDRTGNQPQHF,TGTGCCAGCAGCTTAGACCGGACAGGCAATCAGCCCCAGCATTTT
-,TRBJ2-5,TRBV7-9,15,-,CASSLVTSGLETQYF,TGTGCCAGCAGCTTAGTGACTAGTGGCTTGGAGACCCAGTACTTC
TRBD1,TRBJ2-5,TRBV6-5,14,-,CASSSTGGWETQYF,TGTGCCAGCAGTTCGACAGGGGGCTGGGAGACCCAGTACTTC
TRBD1,TRBJ1-3,TRBV28,15,-,CASSLQGASGNTIYF,TGTGCCAGCAGTCTACAGGGGGCCTCTGGAAACACCATATATTTT
-,TRBJ2-3,TRBV10-3,16,-,CAISESGTKGADTQYF,TGTGCCATCAGTGAGTCGGGGACTAAGGGGGCAGATACGCAGTATTTT
-,TRBJ2-6,TRBV29-1,14,-,CSVQDSTGANVLTF,TGCAGCGTGCAGGACAGTACTGGGGCCAACGTCCTGACTTTC
-,TRBJ2-7,TRBV5-5,11,-,CASSLNYEQYF,TGTGCCAGCAGCCTAAATTACGAGCAGTACTTC
TRBD1,TRBJ1-3,TRBV5-1,16,-,CASSFAGGIAGNTIYF,TGCGCCAGCAGCTTCGCAGGGGGCATTGCGGGAAACACCATATATTTT
-,TRBJ1-5,TRBV6-5,13,few,CASSTPLREPQHF,TGTGCCAGCAGTACACCCCTGCGGGAGCCCCAGCATTTT
-,TRBJ2-3,TRBV29-1,13,few,CGAAGQGGDTQYF,TGCGGCGCCGCAGGCCAGGGTGGAGATACGCAGTATTTT